These 18 T cell receptor beta chains originate from one sample sequenced in a study of OX40 agonist ivuxolimab in advanced cancers. Profiling relied on immunoSEQ multiplex PCR, and the TCRdb table lists in-frame clones only, not all of them. The data hold under 55,000 clones, with about 90% observed a single time. The material sequenced was CD4+ or CD8+ T cells sorted from blood, taken in a trial of the OX40 agonist ivuxolimab. Receptor source: an adult with an advanced solid tumor such as melanoma, head and neck, liver or kidney cancer.

DNA of the CDR3: TGTGCCAGCAGTTCTCCGACAGGGTACAACGGGGAGCTGTTTTTT. Amino acids: CASSSPTGYNGELFF. The chain employs TRBV28 and TRBJ2-2; TRBD1 matches at 7 bases. CDR1 is MDHEN, CDR2 SYDVKM, per germline. The CDR3 sequence is 15 residues long. V was clipped by 4 bases and J by 7 bases; unmatched bases: 9.

The rearrangement joins TRBV19 to TRBJ2-7; a weak D match, TRBD1 (6 bases). The ends were cut back, 6 bases at V and 7 bases at J, with 22 bases in the middle. The germline V gene encodes CDR1 LNHDA and CDR2 SQIVND (reference sequence). The CDR3 totals 15 residues. CDR3 sequence (DNA): TGTGCCAGTAGAGCGAAGGCAGGGGTGCAGGGTGAGCAGTACTTC. This codes for CASRAKAGVQGEQYF.

Only a few counts were recorded for this clone. The rearrangement joins TRBV10-1 to TRBJ1-1; no clear D. Trimming left V 0 bases short and J 1 base short, with 6 bases between. This CDR3 contains 14 residues. Germline CDR1 reads WNHNN; CDR2 reads SYGVQD (reference sequence). The CDR3 DNA reads as TGCGCCAGCAGTGAGTCGCGTGGGAACACTGAAGCTTTCTTT. This gives the protein CASSESRGNTEAFF.

This clone appeared a single time. The gene calls are TRBV5-1 and TRBJ2-1; TRBD1 or TRBD2 may be the D gene (6 bases each). Looked up from germline, CDR1 is SGHRS and CDR2 is YFSETQ. CDR3 size: 16 residues. Trimming pared 0 bases from V and 4 bases from J, leaving 14 bases between. The CDR3 DNA sequence: TGCGCCAGCAGCTTGGCCTACGGGGGCCGATACAATGAGCAGTTCTTC. Translating it yields CASSLAYGGRYNEQFF.

V is TRBV10-2 and J is TRBJ1-1, with D possibly matching TRBD1 (6 bases). The V end lost 10 bases, the J end lost 1 base, and 13 bases lay between the germline ends. Germline CDR1 is WSHSY and CDR2 is SAAADI. This CDR3 region has 13 residues. The CDR3 sequence is CATALGANTEAFF. CDR3 nucleotide sequence: TGCGCCACCGCCCTGGGGGCGAACACTGAAGCTTTCTTT.

The V gene is TRBV7-9, the J gene TRBJ1-2; D call uncertain. This CDR3 has 14 residues. Looked up from germline, CDR1 is SEHNR and CDR2 is FQNEAQ (reference sequence). V was clipped by 1 base and J by 4 bases, with 10 bases between them. CDR3 region: CASSLGVYLYGYTF. The DNA of the CDR3 is TGTGCCAGCAGCTTAGGCGTCTACCTCTATGGCTACACCTTC.

The rearrangement joins TRBV7-8 to TRBJ1-2; D perhaps matches TRBD1 (5 bases). Germline V CDR1 and CDR2: SGHVS, FQNEAQ. V lost 8 bases and J lost 14, with 15 bases in between. The CDR3 spans 10 residues. The CDR3 loop is CASARREGTF. CDR3 DNA: TGTGCCAGCGCCAGGCGGGAGGGGACCTTC.

V gene TRBV5-4 combines with J gene TRBJ1-2; tentative D call: TRBD1 (5 bases). CDR1 is SGHNT and CDR2 is YYREEE in the germline V gene (reference sequence). V lost 4 bases to trimming and J lost 2 bases, with 18 bases between them. The CDR3 length is 16 residues. The CDR3 loop is CASSVGFGGANYGYTF. The CDR3 coding sequence is TGTGCCAGCAGCGTAGGGTTCGGGGGAGCCAACTATGGCTACACCTTC.

This clone has only one observation. The chain joins TRBV19 to TRBJ2-3; TRBD2 agrees at 8 bases. The germline CDR1 and CDR2 sequences are LNHDA and SQIVND (reference sequence). V was clipped by 8 bases and J by 0 bases; unmatched bases: 4. The CDR3 has 14 amino acids. The CDR3 here is CASSGLVSTDTQYF. The CDR3, as DNA: TGTGCCAGTTCGGGACTAGTAAGCACAGATACGCAGTATTTT.

The chain carries TRBV5-1 and TRBJ2-4, with D perhaps TRBD1 (6 bases). Trimming shortened V by 4 bases and J by 8 bases, and 16 bases separated the two germline ends. The CDR3 length is 14 residues. In germline, CDR1 is SGHRS, CDR2 YFSETQ. CDR3 DNA: TGCGCCAGCAGCCCCTCGACAGGAAGATACATTCAGTACTTC. Translation: CASSPSTGRYIQYF. Combining the CDR3 with reference TRBV5-1 and TRBJ2-4 gives the whole variable domain KAGVTQTPRYLIKTRGQQVTLSCSPISGHRSVSWYQQTPGQGLQFLFEYFSETQRNKGNFPGRFSGRQFSNSRSEMNVSTLELGDSALYLCASSPSTGRYIQYFGAGTRLSVL.

The CDR3 loop is CASSFLAGGPQEQFF. The CDR3 DNA reads TGTGCCAGCAGTTTTCTAGCGGGGGGGCCGCAAGAGCAGTTCTTC. The chain couples TRBV6-5 to TRBJ2-1, with 12 bases aligning to TRBD2. The germline CDR1 and CDR2 sequences are MNHEY and SVGAGI. V gave up 4 bases and J gave up 10 bases; unmatched junction bases: 8. The CDR3 spans 15 residues.

V usage is TRBV5-1 and J usage is TRBJ2-1, with 14 bases that match TRBD2. Per the germline V gene, CDR1 is SGHRS and CDR2 is YFSETQ. V lost 7 bases to trimming and J lost 4 bases; unmatched junction nucleotides: 13. The CDR3 length is 18 residues. DNA of the CDR3: TGCGCCAGCTTCTGGACTAGCGGGGGGCCGTTCCCTTACAATGAGCAGTTCTTC. Amino acids: CASFWTSGGPFPYNEQFF.

V gene TRBV5-1 combines with J gene TRBJ1-5; D gene unclear. Germline V gene data show CDR1 as SGHRS and CDR2 as YFSETQ. The germline V and J ends were trimmed by 0 bases and 0 bases, with 16 bases remaining between them. The CDR3 loop spans 18 amino acids. CDR3 nucleotide sequence: TGCGCCAGCAGCTTGGTAAGCAGGCCCCACGGTAGCAATCAGCCCCAGCATTTT. Translated: CASSLVSRPHGSNQPQHF.

The chain uses TRBV5-5 and TRBJ1-1; the D gene is possibly TRBD1 (5 bases). CDR1 and CDR2 (germline): SGHKS, YYEKEE (reference sequence). V was clipped by 0 bases and J by 1 base, with 13 bases between them. CDR3 length: 16 residues. In DNA form, the CDR3 reads TGTGCCAGCAGCTTGGAATTCAGGGTCCGGAACACTGAAGCTTTCTTT. This sequence encodes CASSLEFRVRNTEAFF.

The chain is built from TRBV6-1 and TRBJ2-2; D remains ambiguous. The germline V gene has CDR1 MNHNS and CDR2 SASEGT. The CDR3 has 16 amino acids. V was cut by 4 bases and J by 1 base, with 13 bases left in between. This chain's CDR3 is CASSAGPALNTGELFF. The CDR3 DNA is TGTGCCAGCAGTGCCGGCCCGGCCCTGAACACCGGGGAGCTGTTTTTT.

This chain uses TRBV5-5 with TRBJ1-4; D unclear. From germline, CDR1 is SGHKS and CDR2 YYEKEE (reference sequence). The CDR3 length is 13 residues. V was clipped by 0 bases and J by 8 bases, with 8 bases between them. The CDR3 sequence: CASSLAVKEKLFF. The DNA for the CDR3 is TGTGCCAGCAGCTTGGCGGTGAAGGAAAAACTGTTTTTT.

The chain couples TRBV14 to TRBJ1-2; D is perhaps TRBD1 (6 bases). V was pared by 6 bases and J by 3 bases, with 14 bases between. In germline, CDR1 is SGHDN, CDR2 FVKESK. This CDR3 is built from 14 residues. The CDR3 spells CASSGLAGDYGYTF. CDR3 DNA sequence: TGTGCCAGCAGTGGTCTAGCAGGGGACTATGGCTACACCTTC.

The rearrangement links TRBV19 to TRBJ2-5; 8 bases align to TRBD1. Judging by the DNA end, TRBJ2-7 fits better; the J call may be wrong. This CDR3 contains 15 residues. Per germline, CDR1 LNHDA and CDR2 SQIVND (reference sequence). CDR3 sequence: CASRGRDRSSYEQYF. Here the CDR3 DNA reads TGTGCCAGTAGGGGAAGGGACAGGAGCTCCTACGAGCAGTACTTC.